This T cell receptor beta chain was retrieved from a study of CD8 T cells in Susac syndrome (dated by TCRdb to about 2019). Some background on the complete study: Whether CD8+ T cell activation and differentiation in Susac syndrome was antigen driven was tested using repertoire sequencing. The paper's findings and limits, for the study overall: The TCR sequencing and HLA analysis was acknowledged to have included a relatively small number of individuals.

Peripheral blood CD8+ and CD4+ T cells from healthy donors, Susac syndrome patients and multiple sclerosis patients were profiled by high-throughput TCR beta sequencing. Healthy donors were age- and sex-matched controls. Bulk CD8+ and CD4+ T cells were purified by magnetic negative isolation, while CD8+ TEMRA cells were enriched using FACS. Blood was drawn into EDTA tubes, processed within 24 hours, and PBMCs were isolated by density gradient centrifugation. PBMCs intended for TCR sequencing were frozen in liquid nitrogen and were later thawed in a 37 degrees C water bath. A purity of at least 90% was achieved for sorted or isolated CD4+, CD8+ and CD8+ TEMRA cells. V sheds 0 bases and J sheds 5 bases, leaving 10 bases between their ends. Including the terminal cysteine and phenylalanine, the CDR3 comprises 14 residues. The only DNA kept is the CDR3, 42 bases in frame from the first base. Per the germline V gene, LGHNA is the CDR1 and YSLEER is the CDR2.

About this clonotype itself: This receptor's antigen is unknown. Per-base quality was not reported, and no clone a single base away is much larger than it.

RNA was extracted using the RNeasy kit, and roughly 0.45 to 1 ug of the RNA was reverse transcribed with random hexamers. TCR beta CDR3 regions were amplified with the immunoSEQ multiplex PCR assay covering 54 Vbeta and 13 Jbeta segments. PCR amplification bias was corrected using a synthetic template baseline for primer optimization and computational correction. In the source study's methods: Reads were annotated to V, D and J genes according to IMGT and were analyzed with immunoSEQ Analyzer, with only productive sequences retained. To calculate clonality, Shannon entropy was normalized by log2 of the number of productive unique sequences and then subtracted from one. For each patient and control, public and private clones were evaluated within the 100 most prevalent clones. Susac-specific clones were defined as absent from healthy and MS cohorts, around 1,000 published viral clones and other ImmuneACCESS disease sequences. In TCRdb, the public reads were trimmed at Q25 with fastp and aligned with MiXCR, with productive beta chains retained. Records with the same CDR3 protein are collapsed into one entry carrying the most frequent genes and DNA. TCRdb, not the authors, supplied the V and J calls. Present in this sample are 150,000 to 200,000 distinct CDR3 sequences, approximately 96% of which were seen just once. The top ten clones comprise 0.14% of the sample.

Specimen: CD4+ T cells from PBMCs. The receptor chain draws on TRBV4-3 and TRBJ1-1; the D gene is unclear. This sequence was found in a human donor in good health. The bases read TGCGCCAGCAGCCAAGATCCGGGGTCGACTGAAGCTTTCTTT. Translated, this is CASSQDPGSTEAFF.